Listed below are T cell receptor beta chains from one sample, sequenced in a study of shared clonotypes between healthy human individuals. Produced via immunoSEQ multiplex PCR; TCRdb's table is partial and in-frame only. The repertoire has 1.6 million or so clones, roughly 96% of them found once; the top ten carry over 1%. Specimen: naive CD4+ T cells sorted from blood. The origin of the receptors is a young man in good health. CDR3s include the opening cysteine and the closing phenylalanine or tryptophan. D genes are given only for firm matches. The listing skips clone size in some rows; elsewhere it reads once, few, many or a size class.

V gene	J gene	clone size	D gene	CDR3 protein	CDR3 DNA
TRBV27	TRBJ1-5	NA	NA	CASSLTGHQHQPQHF	TGTGCCAGCAGTTTAACCGGGCATCAACATCAGCCCCAGCATTTT
TRBV5-1	TRBJ1-5	NA	NA	CASSLDPTQSQHF	TGCGCCAGCAGCTTGGACCCCACCCAGTCCCAGCATTTT
TRBV29-1	TRBJ2-1	few	NA	CSVVSGFF	TGCAGCGTCGTTTCGGGGTTCTTC
TRBV2	TRBJ1-1	NA	NA	CAAEGERGTEAFF	TGTGCCGCGGAGGGGGAGCGAGGCACTGAAGCTTTCTTT
TRBV5-1	TRBJ2-1	NA	NA	CASQPREGLGYNEQFF	TGCGCCAGCCAGCCCCGAGAGGGGCTGGGATACAATGAGCAGTTCTTC
TRBV11-2	TRBJ2-2	NA	NA	CASSLGTNTGELFF	TGTGCCAGCAGCTTAGGGACAAACACCGGGGAGCTGTTTTTT
TRBV14	TRBJ2-5	once	NA	CASSTRTDLYQETQYF	TGTGCCAGCAGCACTAGGACTGACCTGTACCAAGAGACCCAGTACTTC
TRBV2	TRBJ1-1	NA	NA	CASSRNTEAFF	TGTGCCAGCAGCCGGAACACTGAAGCTTTCTTT
TRBV11-2	TRBJ2-1	NA	NA	CASSLGSGAGYEQFF	TGTGCCAGCAGCTTAGGGTCCGGAGCAGGGTATGAGCAGTTCTTC
TRBV5-4	TRBJ2-2	NA	TRBD2	CASSRGLAVLNTGELFF	TGTGCCAGCAGCCGGGGACTAGCAGTCCTGAACACCGGGGAGCTGTTTTTT
TRBV5-6	TRBJ2-3	NA	NA	CASSPIGATDTQYF	TGTGCCAGCAGCCCGATTGGGGCGACAGATACGCAGTATTTT
TRBV4-1	TRBJ2-7	NA	TRBD2	CASSQEPAGISYEQYF	TGCGCCAGCAGCCAAGAGCCAGCGGGGATCTCCTACGAGCAGTACTTC
TRBV5-1	TRBJ1-2	NA	NA	CASSLAEGIANYGYTF	TGCGCCAGCAGCTTGGCCGAGGGGATAGCTAACTATGGCTACACCTTC
TRBV10-3	TRBJ2-7	NA	NA	CAISEQGSIAYEQYF	TGTGCCATCAGTGAACAGGGCTCGATCGCTTACGAGCAGTACTTC
TRBV5-1	TRBJ1-3	NA	NA	CASTSTGPSGNTIYF	TGCGCCAGCACGTCTACGGGGCCCTCTGGAAACACCATATATTTT
TRBV7-8	TRBJ2-7	NA	TRBD2	CASSLISGTSGRLYEQYF	TGTGCCAGCAGCTTAATTTCCGGGACTAGCGGGAGATTGTACGAGCAGTACTTC
TRBV4-1	TRBJ2-3	NA	NA	CASSQARLSADTQYF	TGCGCCAGCAGCCAAGCACGACTCTCGGCGGATACGCAGTATTTT
TRBV7-8	TRBJ2-7	NA	NA	CASSPNPDSYEQYF	TGTGCCAGCAGCCCTAACCCCGACTCCTACGAGCAGTACTTC
TRBV5-6	TRBJ2-5	NA	TRBD2	CASSLARLAGVETQYF	TGTGCCAGCAGCTTGGCCCGGCTAGCGGGAGTAGAGACCCAGTACTTC
TRBV4-1	TRBJ2-5	once	TRBD2	CASSQDGTRANQETQYF	TGCGCCAGCAGCCAAGATGGGACTAGAGCCAATCAAGAGACCCAGTACTTC
TRBV27	TRBJ1-5	NA	TRBD1	CASSFGTGTPQHF	TGTGCCAGCAGTTTCGGGACAGGGACGCCCCAGCATTTT
TRBV15	TRBJ1-1	NA	NA	CATSRRWGTDTEAFF	TGTGCCACCAGCAGGAGGTGGGGCACTGACACTGAAGCTTTCTTT
TRBV2	TRBJ2-5	NA	TRBD1	CASSEPPGGAETQYF	TGTGCCAGCAGTGAACCCCCAGGGGGCGCAGAGACCCAGTACTTC
TRBV19	TRBJ1-5	few	NA	CASSMGRGRSHQPQHF	TGTGCCAGTAGTATGGGACGGGGGAGGTCCCATCAGCCCCAGCATTTT
TRBV9	TRBJ1-5	NA	NA	CASSPGWRDPPRF	TGTGCCAGCAGCCCCGGATGGAGGGATCCCCCTCGGTTT
TRBV18	TRBJ1-5	NA	NA	CASSPIGAGYSNQPQHF	TGTGCCAGCTCCCCTATCGGGGCTGGATATAGCAATCAGCCCCAGCATTTT
TRBV6-1	TRBJ1-2	once	NA	CASTLWGQPLYGYTF	TGTGCCAGCACCCTGTGGGGACAACCCCTCTATGGCTACACCTTC